This paragraph covers one TCR beta chain sequence. The antigen is undetermined. The data stem from a study of cytomegalovirus exposure and HLA in healthy donors. Study details: A previous analysis identified approximately 110 million unique TCR beta sequences derived from some 170 million T cells.

This PCR relied on a set of 60 Vbeta primers and 13 Jbeta primers. The data were produced by immunoSEQ multiplex PCR, yet TCRdb's version contains in-frame clones alone and is incomplete. This table holds approximately 140,000 clones, 80% found once. CDR1 and CDR2 (germline): SGHTS, YDEGEE. This CDR3 contains 15 residues. The V gene lost 0 bases and the J gene lost 1 base, with 9 bases spanning the gap. Findings and caveats of the study: TCR beta V- and J-gene trimming, according to a later analysis, was linked to a missense DCLRE1C variant. High sensitivity and specificity were reportedly achieved when the classifier diagnosed cytomegalovirus status. Later analysis showed most CMV-associated TCR beta chains appearing HLA-restricted.

The sample comprised PBMCs. V gene TRBV5-8 combines with J gene TRBJ2-3; perhaps TRBD2 as D (6 bases). This sequence originates from a woman between 40 and 55 years old in good health and CMV-seronegative. CDR3 in amino acids: CASSLELAGTDTQYF. Here the CDR3 DNA reads TGTGCCAGCAGCTTGGAACTAGCCGGCACAGATACGCAGTATTTT.